The source of this TCR beta chain is a study of human T cells and chemical hapten exposure (dated by TCRdb to the early 2020s). Broadly, across the study: For sensitization, 2% DPC in acetone was applied to a 2 cm by 2 cm area of upper inner arm skin. The patient cohort, mostly female, included alopecia areata with under or over 50% scalp involvement, alopecia totalis and alopecia universalis. Patch testing on the upper back used Finn chambers containing 0.01% DPC, with scoring done after 6 days according to International Contact Dermatitis Research Group standards. Patients additionally received weekly therapeutic DPC doses to the scalp throughout the roughly 24-week study period. Blood was sampled from patients pre-sensitization (week 0) and at 2, 6 and about 24 weeks after DPC sensitization. Peripheral blood TCR repertoire changes were tracked in vivo in alopecia patients during primary and secondary sensitization to the hapten diphenylcyclopropenone (DPC). For TCR sequencing, blood came from 25 to 35 alopecia patients at anywhere from one to four time points (pre-sensitization, 2, 6 and 24 weeks). Libraries were combined into a pool for sequencing, and differences in TCR yield between samples came mainly from small differences in library volumes within the pool.

The V and J ends are trimmed by 5 bases and 10 bases, leaving 12 bases between them. According to the germline V gene, CDR1 reads SQVTM and CDR2 reads ANQGSEA. The CDR3 numbers 11 residues from cysteine through phenylalanine. The sequence is cut down to CDR3 DNA, 33 bases in frame from base 1. Broader findings and caveats from the paper: Because every patient had alopecia, a presumed autoimmune disease, the patients' immune response might differ from that of healthy individuals. Significantly more large CDR3 similarity clusters were formed by expanded TCRs than by pre-sensitization or healthy control sets, consistent with antigen-driven responses. A positive correlation was found between the number of PT1 expanded TCRs and patch test score, with significance reached at thresholds 8, 16 and 32 but not 4. Repeated subsampling changed both the strength of the expansion versus patch-test correlation and the threshold at which that correlation became significant. DPC sensitization did not change the number of TCRs with a frequency above 1 in 1000, and there was no evidence of changes in global repertoire structure.

About this clonotype: This receptor's antigen is unknown. There are no base qualities to consult, and no much larger clone falls within one base.

Taken with the paper, the label for time point translates to: pre-sensitization, week 0. The sample's treatment or condition label, decoded: therapeutic diphenylcyclopropenone sensitization with weekly scalp DPC. At each patch-test visit, blood was drawn before the patch test was applied. Patients were considered eligible if aged 18 to 70, diagnosed with alopecia and deemed suitable for DPC therapy, and patients were excluded if pregnant. Unfractionated whole blood was collected in Tempus Blood RNA tubes, and total RNA was extracted from that blood. The receptor library was made with RACE. The instrument given in TCRdb is NextSeq 500. During library preparation, unique molecular identifiers were attached to individual cDNA molecules so that TCRs could be counted quantitatively and reproducibly. For every blood RNA sample, sequencing covered both the TCR alpha and TCR beta chains. In the paper's pipeline: Samples had a median of 95,638 TCRs, with a range from 23,224 to 690,600. The Decombinator software suite was used to annotate V, J and CDR3 in the TCR reads. To make PS versus PT1 abundance plots, every sample was subsampled to the same number of TCRs (28,000). Expanded TCRs were defined as absent before sensitization and observed at least eight times at the 2-week time point. TCRdb itself trimmed the public reads at Q25 with fastp, ran MiXCR and retained productive beta chains. Identical CDR3 protein sequences are pooled into one entry, listed with their most common genes and DNA. The V and J calls here are based on TCRdb, not the publication. This sample has 80,000 to 95,000 distinct CDR3 sequences in its table, and 8% to 10% of those were observed once. Around 3.9% of the sample is taken by the ten largest.

The receptor was isolated from a woman in her forties with alopecia areata. Some clones in this sample may be carry-over from other donors' samples. The sequenced sample was whole blood, obtained in connection with sensitization to the hapten diphenylcyclopropenone (DPC). In this chain, TRBV29-1 is recombined with TRBJ2-1; too little of a D gene remains to name it. For the CDR3, the sequence is CSVFPHGEQFF. Here is the DNA: TGCAGCGTTTTTCCACACGGGGAGCAGTTCTTC.